This T cell receptor (beta chain) emerged from a study of cytomegalovirus exposure and HLA in healthy donors. Findings and caveats of the study: The TCR clusters that emerged in the first cohort tended, a later analysis found, to co-occur in the approximately 130 validation repertoires.

Germline V gene sequence: CDR1 SGHRS, CDR2 YFSETQ. The CDR3 totals 18 residues. The V gene end was trimmed by 0 bases and the J gene end by 6 bases; junction bases not matched to a gene: 11. Libraries were prepared by immunoSEQ multiplex PCR; TCRdb keeps only in-frame clonotypes and omits some of them. The sample holds approximately 180,000 clones, around 88% seen once. The validation cohort, a group of roughly 120 subjects, included the donors and was separate from the roughly 620-subject first cohort. Concerning this clone itself: The antigen is unknown.

This sequence joins TRBV5-1 and TRBJ2-1, with 11 bases that match TRBD2. This receptor was obtained from a woman in her late teens or twenties in good health and CMV-seronegative. Source material: PBMCs. The CDR3 protein is CASSLDSGGAKTVNEQFF. The CDR3 DNA is TGCGCCAGCAGCTTGGATAGCGGGGGGGCCAAAACCGTCAATGAGCAGTTCTTC.